This entry lists 20 T cell receptor beta chains sequenced from one sample in a study of control samples from healthy donors and cancer patients. Generated by immunoSEQ multiplex PCR, the TCRdb table keeps only in-frame clones and is missing some. This repertoire shows about 82,000 clones, roughly 93% found once; its top ten account for about 5%. Material: blood. These receptors all come from a woman between 18 and 29 years old in good health.

This chain links TRBV10-1 with TRBJ1-4, with TRBD1 matching over 7 bases. Germline-derived CDR1 and CDR2 are WNHNN and SYGVQD (reference sequence). The CDR3 covers 19 residues. V was clipped by 7 bases and J by 4 bases; unmatched bases: 21. CDR3 DNA sequence: TGCGCCAGCATCCGTGCTAGGGACAGAGGCCGTGGTGGTAATGAAAAACTGTTTTTT. Amino acids: CASIRARDRGRGGNEKLFF.

V and J are TRBV7-9 and TRBJ2-3, with 7 bases matching TRBD2. The germline V gene encodes CDR1 SEHNR and CDR2 FQNEAQ (reference sequence). J was trimmed by 0 bases and V by 3 bases; bases with no gene match: 0. The CDR3 runs 14 residues. DNA of the CDR3: TGTGCCAGCAGCTTTAGCGGGAGCACAGATACGCAGTATTTT. Translation: CASSFSGSTDTQYF. Variable domain in full (rest from reference TRBV7-9 and TRBJ2-3): DTGVSQNPRHKITKRGQNVTFRCDPISEHNRLYWYRQTLGQGPEFLTYFQNEAQLEKSRLLSDRFSAERPKGSFSTLEIQRTEQGDSAMYLCASSFSGSTDTQYFGPGTRLTVL.

The V call is TRBV27, the J call TRBJ1-2; possibly TRBD1 for D (6 bases). Germline CDR1 is MNHEY and CDR2 is SMNVEV (reference sequence). The ends were cut back, 6 bases at V and 2 bases at J, with 10 bases in the middle. This CDR3 region has 13 residues. This CDR3 reads CASSYRVNYGYTF. The CDR3 DNA sequence: TGTGCCAGCAGCTACAGGGTAAACTATGGCTACACCTTC.

The J gene is TRBJ1-2, the V gene TRBV15, with 8 bases matching TRBD1. Trimming at V came to 5 bases and at J to 5 bases, leaving 10 bases not matched to a gene. The CDR3 extends over 15 amino acids. The V gene's germline CDR1 is LNHNV and CDR2 YYDKDF (reference sequence). The CDR3 region is CATSPRQGLSYGYTF. CDR3 coding DNA: TGTGCCACCAGCCCACGACAGGGGTTGAGTTATGGCTACACCTTC. Looking up the rest from reference TRBV15 and TRBJ1-2 gives the full variable domain: DAMVIQNPRYQVTQFGKPVTLSCSQTLNHNVMYWYQQKSSQAPKLLFHYYDKDFNNEADTPDNFQSRRPNTSFCFLDIRSPGLGDTAMYLCATSPRQGLSYGYTFGSGTRLTVV.

This clone was observed a few times. The genes are TRBV7-9 and TRBJ1-2; D is ambiguous. The V end was cut by 3 bases, the J end by 0 bases, with 11 bases between. The CDR3 contains 15 residues. In germline, CDR1 is SEHNR, CDR2 FQNEAQ (reference sequence). CDR3 sequence: CASSFDGSANYGYTF. The CDR3 DNA sequence: TGTGCCAGCAGCTTCGATGGGTCAGCTAACTATGGCTACACCTTC. Filled out from reference TRBV7-9 and TRBJ1-2, the complete variable domain reads DTGVSQNPRHKITKRGQNVTFRCDPISEHNRLYWYRQTLGQGPEFLTYFQNEAQLEKSRLLSDRFSAERPKGSFSTLEIQRTEQGDSAMYLCASSFDGSANYGYTFGSGTRLTVV.

This clone came up once. V and J are TRBV7-2 and TRBJ2-1; TRBD2 agrees at 8 bases. Germline V gives CDR1 SGHTA, CDR2 FQGNSA. CDR3 length: 16 amino acids. After removal of 2 bases from V and 5 bases from J, the junction contained 8 bases not matched to a gene. The CDR3 loop is CASSLFPGRAHNEQFF. The CDR3 DNA is TGTGCCAGCAGCTTATTCCCCGGGAGGGCCCACAATGAGCAGTTCTTC.

The rearrangement links TRBV11-2 to TRBJ1-2, with 8 positions matching TRBD1. The J segment lost 7 bases and the V segment lost 5 bases, leaving 12 bases of the junction unmatched. This CDR3 has 15 amino acids. Germline assignment: CDR1 SGHAT and CDR2 FQNNGV. The CDR3 is CASSQEDRVSFGYTF. The CDR3 DNA sequence: TGTGCCAGCAGCCAGGAGGACAGGGTATCGTTTGGCTACACCTTC.

This sequence joins TRBV15 and TRBJ2-7; 7 bases agree with TRBD2. This CDR3 has 16 amino acids. Trimming took 0 bases from V and 2 from J; bases not matched to a gene: 7. Germline V lookup: CDR1 LNHNV, CDR2 YYDKDF (reference sequence). CDR3 DNA sequence: TGTGCCACCAGCAGAGAATCAGCGGGGCGTCCCTACGAGCAGTACTTC. Its protein product is CATSRESAGRPYEQYF.

This sequence joins TRBV9 and TRBJ2-1, with 8 bases matching TRBD1. V lost 5 bases and J lost 7; bases outside the gene matches: 5. The CDR3 length is 13 residues. CDR1 SGDLS and CDR2 YYNGEE come from the germline V gene. CDR3 sequence: CASRGQGSNEQFF. The CDR3 nucleotides are TGTGCCAGCAGAGGACAGGGTTCTAATGAGCAGTTCTTC.

This chain uses TRBV6-4 with TRBJ2-1, with D possibly being TRBD2 (5 bases). V was cut by 6 bases and J by 6 bases, with 15 bases left in between. The CDR3 loop spans 14 amino acids. Germline V gene sequence: CDR1 MRHNA, CDR2 SNTAGT. The CDR3 here is CASSPGLDVNEQFF. CDR3 coding DNA: TGTGCCAGCAGCCCTGGACTTGATGTCAATGAGCAGTTCTTC.

The chain carries TRBV3-1 (or the pseudogene TRBV3-2) and TRBJ2-1, with a possible D match to TRBD2 (6 bases). This CDR3 comprises 12 residues. V dropped 4 bases and J dropped 7 bases, with 8 bases sitting between them. Germline V gives CDR1 LGHDT, CDR2 YNNKEL (reference sequence). Here the CDR3 reads CASSPGVNEQFF. The CDR3 nucleotides read TGTGCCAGCAGCCCGGGGGTAAATGAGCAGTTCTTC.

The V call is TRBV5-1, the J call TRBJ1-4, with D possibly TRBD1 on 5 matching bases. Germline V gene data show CDR1 as SGHRS and CDR2 as YFSETQ. The CDR3 extends over 13 amino acids. Trimming pared 4 bases from V and 5 bases from J, leaving 9 bases between. The CDR3 DNA sequence: TGCGCCAGCAGCACGGGGCCCAATGAAAAACTGTTTTTT. Translated, it gives CASSTGPNEKLFF.

The chain couples TRBV5-1 to TRBJ2-1, with D perhaps being TRBD1 or TRBD2 (5 bases each). The CDR3 is 16 residues long. The V end lost 4 bases, the J end lost 4 bases, and 18 bases lay between the germline ends. Germline CDR1 SGHRS, CDR2 YFSETQ. The CDR3 DNA follows: TGCGCCAGCAGCCCCGGGACCAAAGGTCTATACAATGAGCAGTTCTTC. As protein: CASSPGTKGLYNEQFF.

The J gene is TRBJ1-6, the V gene TRBV28; 11 nucleotides match TRBD1. Trimming took 3 bases from V and 10 from J; bases not matched to a gene: 2. CDR3 size: 14 residues. Looked up from germline, CDR1 is MDHEN and CDR2 is SYDVKM. The CDR3 loop reads CASSFRTGGSPLHF. The CDR3 DNA sequence: TGTGCCAGCAGTTTTCGGACAGGGGGCTCACCCCTCCACTTT.

J is TRBJ2-1 and V is TRBV12-5; D might be TRBD1 (7 bases). Germline V gene sequence: CDR1 LGHNT, CDR2 FRNRAP. CDR3 length: 15 residues. V dropped 5 bases and J dropped 2 bases, with 13 bases sitting between them. The CDR3 protein is CASGGGTAPYNEQFF. In nucleotides, the CDR3 is TGTGCTAGTGGTGGGGGGACAGCTCCCTACAATGAGCAGTTCTTC.

This chain connects TRBV18 to TRBJ2-7, with 10 bases matching TRBD1. This CDR3 is 21 amino acids long. J lost 1 base, V lost 1 base, and 19 bases had no gene match. Germline V gene data show CDR1 as KGHSH and CDR2 as LQKENI. In DNA, the CDR3 is TGTGCCAGCTCACCACTGTCATTGAGGGGACAGGGGTTAGGAGGATCCTACGAGCAGTACTTC. As protein: CASSPLSLRGQGLGGSYEQYF.

The chain is built from TRBV4-3 and TRBJ1-1, with D perhaps TRBD1 (5 bases). V was cut by 4 bases and J by 4 bases, with 16 bases left in between. Germline V gene data show CDR1 as LGHNA and CDR2 as YSLEER. This CDR3 is built from 15 residues. The CDR3 is CASSLSQGTVTEAFF. In DNA, the CDR3 is TGCGCCAGCAGCCTTTCCCAGGGCACGGTCACTGAAGCTTTCTTT.

The chain is built from TRBV7-9 and TRBJ2-5; 8 bases fit TRBD2. The CDR3 spans 15 residues. Germline trimming cut 5 bases from V and 4 bases from J; bases unmatched to any gene: 9. Germline CDR1 reads SEHNR; CDR2 reads FQNEAQ (reference sequence). CDR3 residues: CASSATGGAGETQYF. CDR3 nucleotides: TGTGCCAGCAGCGCCACGGGGGGGGCAGGAGAGACCCAGTACTTC.

The chain is built from TRBV21-1 and TRBJ1-1. TRBV21-1 is assigned pseudogene status. The CDR3 is 15 residues long. CDR3 nucleotide sequence: TGTGCCAGCAGCAAAGTTTTCGGGAGAGAGACTGAAGCTTTCTTT. Protein product: CASSKVFGRETEAFF.

The J gene is TRBJ2-2, the V gene TRBV18, with TRBD1 identical over 7 bases. V was clipped by 3 bases and J by 2 bases; unmatched bases: 6. Germline loops: CDR1 KGHSH, CDR2 LQKENI. There are 16 residues in the CDR3. The DNA of the CDR3 is TGTGCCAGCTCACCCCAACGACAGGGTAACACCGGGGAGCTGTTTTTT. Translating it yields CASSPQRQGNTGELFF.